One and the same sample provided the 18 T cell receptor beta chains below, sequenced in a study of blood T cell repertoires in COVID-19. The method was immunoSEQ multiplex PCR; TCRdb's version includes in-frame clones alone and lacks a portion of them. The data hold 53,000 or so clones, with around three quarters observed a single time. Sequenced sample: peripheral blood. The receptors shown here come from a man aged 60 to 75 with acute or convalescent COVID-19.

This chain connects TRBV28 to TRBJ1-1; 10 positions match TRBD1. This CDR3 spans 16 amino acids. After removal of 8 bases from V and 0 bases from J, the junction contained 9 bases not matched to a gene. CDR1 MDHEN and CDR2 SYDVKM come from the germline V gene. This CDR3 reads CASVMTGGAMNTEAFF. CDR3 nucleotide sequence: TGTGCCAGCGTTATGACAGGGGGCGCCATGAACACTGAAGCTTTCTTT.

The genes are TRBV14 and TRBJ2-3; 12 positions match TRBD2. This CDR3 region has 15 residues. Germline CDR1 and CDR2: SGHDN and FVKESK. V shed 5 bases and J 4 bases; nucleotides not matched to a gene: 4. The CDR3 DNA reads TGTGCCAGCAGCGGACTAGCGGGATTTGCAGATACGCAGTATTTT. The encoded protein is CASSGLAGFADTQYF.

The chain carries TRBV9 and TRBJ1-1; 9 bases are a match to TRBD1. The germline gives CDR1 SGDLS, CDR2 YYNGEE. J gave up 6 bases and V 3 bases, and 12 bases lay outside the gene matches. This CDR3 has 16 residues. This CDR3 reads CASSEPGQGVFSEAFF. In nucleotides, the CDR3 is TGTGCCAGCAGCGAACCGGGACAGGGAGTTTTTTCTGAAGCTTTCTTT.

This clone has only one observation. The rearrangement joins TRBV15 to TRBJ1-2; TRBD1 matches at 9 bases. CDR3 length equals 13 residues. Germline values: CDR1 LNHNV, CDR2 YYDKDF (reference sequence). Trimming took 5 bases from V and 7 from J; bases not matched to a gene: 5. CDR3 amino acids: CATSLGQGRGYTF. CDR3 nucleotide sequence: TGTGCCACCAGCCTGGGACAGGGTCGTGGCTACACCTTC.

This clone is a singleton in its sample. The chain joins TRBV28 to TRBJ1-5; 9 bases are a match to TRBD1. The CDR3 extends over 15 amino acids. Trimming cost V 3 bases and J 7 bases; bases outside gene matches: 7. Germline V CDR1 and CDR2: MDHEN, SYDVKM. The CDR3 DNA is TGTGCCAGCAGTTTTAGGGGACAGGGTAACCAGCCCCAGCATTTT. Its protein product is CASSFRGQGNQPQHF.

The chain has TRBV18 and TRBJ1-1; 8 bases align to TRBD1. This CDR3 has 14 residues. The germline CDR1 and CDR2 sequences are KGHSH and LQKENI. V shed 5 bases and J 1 base; nucleotides not matched to a gene: 3. CDR3 in DNA: TGTGCCAGCTCAGCGGGACAGGCGAACACTGAAGCTTTCTTT. Translating gives CASSAGQANTEAFF.

The chain has TRBV9 and TRBJ2-3; D unresolved. This CDR3 spans 13 amino acids. Per germline, CDR1 SGDLS and CDR2 YYNGEE. Deletions cut 3 bases from V and 5 bases from J, with 10 bases between. As DNA, the CDR3 is TGTGCCAGCAGCGGACTCGGCGAAGATACGCAGTATTTT. Amino acid sequence: CASSGLGEDTQYF. Looking up the rest from reference TRBV9 and TRBJ2-3 gives the full variable domain: DSGVTQTPKHLITATGQRVTLRCSPRSGDLSVYWYQQSLDQGLQFLIQYYNGEERAKGNILERFSAQQFPDLHSELNLSSLELGDSALYFCASSGLGEDTQYFGPGTRLTVL.

The CDR3 region has the DNA TGCAGCGTTGCGTACAATGAGCAGTTCTTC. Amino acids: CSVAYNEQFF. The chain employs TRBV29-1 and TRBJ2-1; D is uncertain. Germline V lookup: CDR1 SQVTM, CDR2 ANQGSEA. The CDR3 has 10 residues. V shed 4 bases and J shed 4 bases, with 2 bases lying between them.

A single count supports this clone. The CDR3 sequence: CSVALAASGTGELFF. The DNA for the CDR3 is TGCAGCGTTGCTCTAGCGGCTAGCGGGACCGGGGAGCTGTTTTTT. This chain uses TRBV29-1 with TRBJ2-2; 8 nucleotides line up with TRBD2. V dropped 4 bases and J dropped 5; count of bases not matched to a gene: 9. This CDR3 contains 15 residues. CDR1 SQVTM and CDR2 ANQGSEA come from the germline V gene.

The rearrangement links TRBV5-1 to TRBJ2-2, with D possibly matching TRBD1 (6 bases). The CDR3 totals 14 residues. The germline V and J ends were trimmed by 4 bases and 4 bases, with 11 bases remaining between them. Germline CDR1 is SGHRS and CDR2 is YFSETQ. The CDR3 DNA reads as TGCGCCAGCAGCAGGACAGTCGGCACCGGGGAGCTGTTTTTT. This codes for CASSRTVGTGELFF.

This chain connects TRBV27 to TRBJ1-2; 7 bases fit TRBD1. V lost 4 bases to trimming and J lost 5 bases; unmatched junction nucleotides: 13. CDR1 MNHEY and CDR2 SMNVEV come from the germline V gene (reference sequence). The CDR3 totals 16 residues. This CDR3 reads CASSSRRGRQWYGYTF. In DNA, the CDR3 is TGTGCCAGCAGTTCGAGAAGGGGGCGCCAATGGTATGGCTACACCTTC.

This chain connects TRBV27 to TRBJ2-1; the match to TRBD1 covers 7 bases. CDR3 length equals 12 residues. Germline V gives CDR1 MNHEY, CDR2 SMNVEV (reference sequence). V lost 6 bases, J lost 10 bases, and 6 bases stayed unmatched. The CDR3 protein is CASRLRGREQFF. Written as DNA, the CDR3 is TGTGCCAGCAGGTTAAGGGGGCGGGAGCAGTTCTTC.

V usage is TRBV27 and J usage is TRBJ1-5; D not resolved. V was cut by 2 bases and J by 3 bases, with 8 bases left in between. CDR1 and CDR2 (germline): MNHEY, SMNVEV (reference sequence). The CDR3 consists of 14 residues. The CDR3 DNA reads TGTGCCAGCAGTTTAGATCGGTTCAATCAGCCCCAGCATTTT. It is translated as CASSLDRFNQPQHF.

J is TRBJ2-3 and V is TRBV28, with D possibly being TRBD1 (6 bases). The CDR3 covers 16 residues. Looked up from germline, CDR1 is MDHEN and CDR2 is SYDVKM. Trimming took 4 bases from V and 2 from J, leaving 16 bases between them. The CDR3 sequence: CASSSSPTGLTDTQYF. As DNA, the CDR3 is TGTGCCAGCAGTTCCTCCCCGACAGGCCTCACAGATACGCAGTATTTT.

This chain uses TRBV9 with TRBJ2-2; TRBD1 aligns across 8 bases. Germline V CDR1 and CDR2: SGDLS, YYNGEE. V gave up 4 bases and J gave up 7 bases; unmatched junction bases: 6. The length of the CDR3 is 14 residues. The CDR3: CASSPTGAHGELFF. In DNA, the CDR3 is TGTGCCAGCAGCCCGACAGGGGCGCACGGGGAGCTGTTTTTT.

The rearrangement uses TRBV5-1 and TRBJ1-2; 8 bases fit TRBD1. Germline V gives CDR1 SGHRS, CDR2 YFSETQ. The CDR3 has 17 residues. Losses at the gene ends were 4 bases for V and 0 bases for J; bases not matched to a gene: 11. The CDR3 nucleotides are TGCGCCAGCAGCGTGAGACAGGGGAGAGGGTCTAACTATGGCTACACCTTC. Translated: CASSVRQGRGSNYGYTF.

The CDR3 sequence is CASSLEAGRTYNEQFF. DNA for the CDR3: TGCGCCAGCAGCTTGGAGGCGGGAAGGACCTACAATGAGCAGTTCTTC. V gene TRBV5-1 combines with J gene TRBJ2-1, with D maybe TRBD2 (6 bases). Looked up from germline, CDR1 is SGHRS and CDR2 is YFSETQ. This CDR3 is 16 amino acids long. V lost 0 bases to trimming and J lost 2 bases, with 12 bases between them.

The V gene is TRBV14, the J gene TRBJ2-1, with TRBD2 identical over 10 bases. The CDR3 loop spans 19 amino acids. Germline-derived CDR1 and CDR2 are SGHDN and FVKESK. J was trimmed by 7 bases and V by 0 bases; bases with no gene match: 15. The DNA of the CDR3 is TGTGCCAGCAGCCAAGAAGCTTTTTTGAGCGGGAGGGCCTTAAATGAGCAGTTCTTC. Amino acids: CASSQEAFLSGRALNEQFF. The full variable domain, completed using reference TRBV14 and TRBJ2-1, is EAGVTQFPSHSVIEKGQTVTLRCDPISGHDNLYWYRRVMGKEIKFLLHFVKESKQDESGMPNNRFLAERTGGTYSTLKVQPAELEDSGVYFCASSQEAFLSGRALNEQFFGPGTRLTVL.